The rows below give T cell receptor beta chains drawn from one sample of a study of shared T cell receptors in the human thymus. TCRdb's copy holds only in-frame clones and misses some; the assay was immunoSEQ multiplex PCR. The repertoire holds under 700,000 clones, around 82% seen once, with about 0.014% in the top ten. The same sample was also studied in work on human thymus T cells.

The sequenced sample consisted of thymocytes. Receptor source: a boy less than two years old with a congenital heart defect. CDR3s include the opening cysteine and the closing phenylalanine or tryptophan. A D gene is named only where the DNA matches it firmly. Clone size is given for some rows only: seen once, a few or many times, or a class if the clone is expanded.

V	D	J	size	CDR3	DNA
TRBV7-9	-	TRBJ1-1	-	CASSIRALNTEAFF	TGTGCCAGCAGCATCAGGGCTTTGAACACTGAAGCTTTCTTT
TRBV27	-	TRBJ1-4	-	CASSSHNEKLFF	TGTGCCAGCAGTTCCCATAATGAAAAACTGTTTTTT
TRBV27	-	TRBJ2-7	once	CASSRMGGNEQYF	TGTGCCAGCAGCAGAATGGGCGGGAACGAGCAGTACTTC
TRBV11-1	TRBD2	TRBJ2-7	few	CASSFRAQPTSGTPYEQYF	TGTGCCAGCAGCTTCCGGGCCCAGCCCACTAGCGGGACCCCCTACGAGCAGTACTTC
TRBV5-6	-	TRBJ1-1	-	CASSPQNTEAFF	TGTGCCAGCAGCCCACAGAACACTGAAGCTTTCTTT
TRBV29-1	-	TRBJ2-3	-	CSVAGDTQYF	TGCAGCGTTGCGGGGGATACGCAGTATTTT
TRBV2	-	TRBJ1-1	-	CASSAGGTEAFF	TGTGCCAGCAGTGCCGGGGGGACTGAAGCTTTCTTT
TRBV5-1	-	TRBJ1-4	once	CASSSDSATNEKLFF	TGCGCCAGCAGCAGCGACAGTGCAACTAATGAAAAACTGTTTTTT
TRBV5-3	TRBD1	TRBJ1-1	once	CARSLAGTANTEAFF	TGTGCCAGAAGCTTGGCCGGGACAGCGAACACTGAAGCTTTCTTT
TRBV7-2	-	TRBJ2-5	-	CASSTAGGMKTQYF	TGTGCCAGCAGCACGGCAGGCGGGATGAAGACCCAGTACTTC
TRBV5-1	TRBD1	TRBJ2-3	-	CASSLEGRTGLHTDTQYF	TGCGCCAGCAGCTTGGAAGGGAGGACAGGGCTGCACACAGATACGCAGTATTTT
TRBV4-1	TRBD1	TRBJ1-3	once	CASSQDLGTASGNTIYF	TGCGCCAGCAGCCAGGACCTAGGGACAGCCTCTGGAAACACCATATATTTT
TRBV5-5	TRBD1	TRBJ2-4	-	CASSLGTGLAKNIQYF	TGTGCCAGCAGCCTTGGGACAGGGTTGGCCAAAAACATTCAGTACTTC
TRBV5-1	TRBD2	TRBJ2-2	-	CASSPSGGRYTGELFF	TGCGCCAGCAGTCCTTCGGGCGGGAGATATACCGGGGAGCTGTTTTTT
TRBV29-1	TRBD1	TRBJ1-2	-	CSVETGVKGYTF	TGCAGCGTGGAAACAGGGGTAAAGGGCTACACCTTC
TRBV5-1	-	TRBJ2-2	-	CASSSPGVADNTGELFF	TGCGCCAGCTCAAGCCCGGGGGTTGCGGACAACACCGGGGAGCTGTTTTTT
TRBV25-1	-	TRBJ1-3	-	CASSRWTADGNTIYF	TGTGCCAGCAGTCGATGGACAGCCGACGGGAACACCATATATTTT
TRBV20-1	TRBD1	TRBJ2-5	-	CRLTGGETQYF	TGCAGGCTGACAGGGGGCGAGACCCAGTACTTC
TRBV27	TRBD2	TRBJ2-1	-	CASSFKPGLAGRNEQFF	TGTGCCAGCAGTTTCAAACCGGGACTAGCGGGACGGAATGAGCAGTTCTTC
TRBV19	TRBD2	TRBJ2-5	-	CASSRTSGVPRETQYF	TGTGCCAGTAGTAGGACTAGCGGGGTCCCGAGGGAGACCCAGTACTTC
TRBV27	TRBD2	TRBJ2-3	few	CASSPPGLAGDDTQYF	TGTGCCAGCAGTCCCCCGGGACTAGCGGGAGATGATACGCAGTATTTT
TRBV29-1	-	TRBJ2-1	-	CSGTGPVTLSSYNEQFF	TGCAGCGGAACAGGGCCGGTGACTCTGAGCTCCTACAATGAGCAGTTCTTC
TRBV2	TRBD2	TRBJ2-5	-	CAVAGGRPASSRGRETQYF	TGTGCCGTGGCCGGGGGGCGGCCAGCAAGCTCCCGCGGGAGGGAGACCCAGTACTTC
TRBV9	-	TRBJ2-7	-	CASSQGRAGYEQYF	TGTGCCAGCAGCCAGGGGAGGGCCGGGTACGAGCAGTACTTC
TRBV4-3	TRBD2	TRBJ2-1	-	CASSLSSGSHDEQFF	TGCGCCAGCAGTCTGTCTAGCGGGAGTCATGATGAGCAGTTCTTC
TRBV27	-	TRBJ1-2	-	CASRAGTRGYTF	TGTGCCAGCAGGGCGGGGACGCGGGGCTACACCTTC
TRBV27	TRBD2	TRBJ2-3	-	CASSAALAGADTQYF	TGTGCCAGCAGTGCCGCGCTAGCGGGAGCAGATACGCAGTATTTT
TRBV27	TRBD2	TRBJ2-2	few	CASRPRTSGTTGELFF	TGTGCCAGCAGGCCTAGGACTAGCGGGACCACCGGGGAGCTGTTTTTT
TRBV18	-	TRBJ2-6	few	CASSPDRNSGANVLTF	TGTGCCAGCTCACCGGACAGAAACTCTGGGGCCAACGTCCTGACTTTC
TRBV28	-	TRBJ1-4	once	CASRQDRMREKLFF	TGTGCCAGCAGACAGGACAGAATGCGTGAAAAACTGTTTTTT
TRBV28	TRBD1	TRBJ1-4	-	CASSSTGEDEKLFF	TGTGCCAGCAGTTCGACAGGGGAGGACGAAAAACTGTTTTTT
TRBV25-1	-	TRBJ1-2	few	CASSVTGDNRYTF	TGTGCCAGCAGTGTGACAGGCGACAATCGCTACACCTTC
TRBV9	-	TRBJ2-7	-	CASSVAQNSYEQYF	TGTGCCAGCAGCGTAGCCCAGAACTCCTACGAGCAGTACTTC
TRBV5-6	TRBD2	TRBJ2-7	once	CASSLARTSGAPYEQYF	TGTGCCAGCAGCTTGGCCAGGACTAGCGGGGCCCCCTACGAGCAGTACTTC
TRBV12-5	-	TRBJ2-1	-	CASGIRDNDEQFF	TGTGCTAGTGGTATCCGGGACAACGATGAGCAGTTCTTC
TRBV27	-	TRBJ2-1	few	CASKPSGTYNEQFF	TGTGCCAGCAAGCCGTCGGGTACTTACAATGAGCAGTTCTTC
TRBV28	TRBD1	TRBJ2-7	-	CASSLVGTGVHEQYF	TGTGCCAGCAGTTTAGTTGGGACAGGGGTCCACGAGCAGTACTTC
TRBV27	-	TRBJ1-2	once	CASSPAQFYGYTF	TGTGCCAGCAGTCCCGCACAGTTCTATGGCTACACCTTC
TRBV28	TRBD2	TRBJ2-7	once	CASTASGNIGDEQYF	TGTGCCAGCACGGCTAGCGGGAACATAGGGGACGAGCAGTACTTC
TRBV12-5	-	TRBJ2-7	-	CASGLGQTEQYF	TGTGCTAGTGGTCTAGGACAGACCGAGCAGTACTTC
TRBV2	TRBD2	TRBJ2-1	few	CASRGTRTKDEQFF	TGTGCCAGCAGGGGGACTAGAACGAAGGATGAGCAGTTCTTC
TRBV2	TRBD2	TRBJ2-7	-	CASSRTSGTSPISYEQYF	TGTGCCAGCAGTAGGACTAGCGGCACCTCCCCCATTTCCTACGAGCAGTACTTC
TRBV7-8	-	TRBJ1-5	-	CASTLGGGDAEGYSNQPQHF	TGTGCCAGCACCCTCGGAGGAGGAGACGCCGAGGGTTATAGCAATCAGCCCCAGCATTTT
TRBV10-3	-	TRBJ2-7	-	CAIASTNPDYEQYF	TGTGCCATCGCCTCTACTAACCCTGACTACGAGCAGTACTTC
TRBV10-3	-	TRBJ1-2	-	CATLRVKANYGYTF	TGTGCCACCCTACGGGTTAAAGCTAACTATGGCTACACCTTC
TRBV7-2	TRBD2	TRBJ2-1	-	CASSISGGSYNEQFF	TGTGCCAGCAGCATATCGGGGGGGTCCTACAATGAGCAGTTCTTC
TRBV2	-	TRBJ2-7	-	CASSETPGYEQYF	TGTGCCAGCAGTGAGACCCCAGGCTACGAGCAGTACTTC
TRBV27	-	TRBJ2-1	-	CASSPLPCNSYNEQFF	TGTGCCAGCAGTCCACTTCCCTGTAACTCCTACAATGAGCAGTTCTTC
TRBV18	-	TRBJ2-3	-	CASSPPGQTSTDTQYF	TGTGCCAGCTCACCACCGGGACAAACAAGCACAGATACGCAGTATTTT
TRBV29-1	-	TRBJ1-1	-	CSVGGETEAFF	TGCAGCGTTGGTGGAGAAACTGAAGCTTTCTTT
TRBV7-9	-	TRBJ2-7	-	CASSLGLANEQYF	TGTGCCAGCAGCTTAGGCCTAGCGAACGAGCAGTACTTC
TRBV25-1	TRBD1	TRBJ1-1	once	CASILPGQGANTEAFF	TGTGCCAGCATCCTCCCAGGACAGGGGGCGAACACTGAAGCTTTCTTT
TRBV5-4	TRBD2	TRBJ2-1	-	CASSSLAGASHEQFF	TGTGCCAGCAGCTCCCTAGCGGGAGCCTCGCATGAGCAGTTCTTC